This entry lists 7 T cell receptor beta chains sequenced from one sample in a study of blood T cell repertoires in COVID-19. Assay used: immunoSEQ multiplex PCR; TCRdb lists only in-frame clones, some missing. The sample holds over 110,000 clones; approximately 90% are singletons and the top ten take 28%. What was sequenced was peripheral blood. Receptors originate from a human donor in a cohort sampled during active COVID-19.

V gene TRBV7-9 combines with J gene TRBJ2-1; perhaps TRBD1 as D (5 bases). The V end was cut by 5 bases, the J end by 5 bases, with 10 bases between. The CDR3 has 13 residues. CDR1 and CDR2 from the germline V gene are SEHNR and FQNEAQ (reference sequence). The CDR3 DNA follows: TGTGCCAGCAGCCTGGACATCAACAATGAGCAGTTCTTC. It specifies CASSLDINNEQFF.

The count of this clone is one. The rearrangement links TRBV27 to TRBJ2-7, with D perhaps TRBD2 (7 bases). The V gene's germline CDR1 is MNHEY and CDR2 SMNVEV (reference sequence). This CDR3 comprises 13 residues. The V gene lost 7 bases and the J gene lost 6 bases, with 16 bases spanning the gap. The DNA of the CDR3 is TGTGCCAGCAAGGGGGGGGGAGGGCTCGAGCAGTACTTC. It yields the protein CASKGGGGLEQYF.

This sequence joins TRBV2 and TRBJ1-1; no definite D call. Per the germline V gene, CDR1 is SNHLY and CDR2 is FYNNEI. V gave up 4 bases and J gave up 1 base, with 10 bases separating them. The CDR3 totals 14 residues. CDR3 DNA sequence: TGTGCCAGCAGTGCGAGCTCCAAGAACACTGAAGCTTTCTTT. This encodes CASSASSKNTEAFF.

V is TRBV9 and J is TRBJ1-2; 10 bases agree with TRBD1. Losses at the gene ends were 2 bases for V and 3 bases for J; bases not matched to a gene: 1. This CDR3 comprises 14 residues. Looked up from germline, CDR1 is SGDLS and CDR2 is YYNGEE. The CDR3 DNA follows: TGTGCCAGCAGCGTCGGACAGGGGGACTATGGCTACACCTTC. Translating gives CASSVGQGDYGYTF. Full variable domain (missing parts from reference TRBV9 and TRBJ1-2): DSGVTQTPKHLITATGQRVTLRCSPRSGDLSVYWYQQSLDQGLQFLIQYYNGEERAKGNILERFSAQQFPDLHSELNLSSLELGDSALYFCASSVGQGDYGYTFGSGTRLTVV.

The chain is built from TRBV5-1 and TRBJ2-5; D not resolved. Germline CDR1 reads SGHRS; CDR2 reads YFSETQ. V lost 5 bases and J lost 3, with 5 bases in between. This CDR3 is 11 amino acids long. The CDR3 loop is CASSIEETQYF. For the CDR3, the DNA is TGCGCCAGCAGTATCGAAGAGACCCAGTACTTC.

V usage is TRBV5-6 and J usage is TRBJ2-2, with TRBD1 matching 7 bases. CDR1 is SGHDT, CDR2 YYEEEE, per germline. With V trimmed by 4 bases and J by 8 bases, 2 bases remained unmatched. The CDR3 has 12 residues. Here the CDR3 DNA reads TGTGCCAGCAGCGGGACAGTGGGGGAGCTGTTTTTT. Translation: CASSGTVGELFF.

J is TRBJ1-1 and V is TRBV9, with D maybe TRBD1 (5 bases). CDR3 length: 15 residues. Deletions cut 3 bases from V and 0 bases from J, with 12 bases between. Germline CDR1 reads SGDLS; CDR2 reads YYNGEE. The CDR3 DNA reads TGTGCCAGCAGCGCCCTTGGGGCCCTGAACACTGAAGCTTTCTTT. It codes for CASSALGALNTEAFF.